The sequence of this T cell receptor (beta chain) was determined in a study of blood T cell repertoires in COVID-19. Across the whole study: Samples taken during acute and convalescent COVID-19 were collected in the United States, Italy and Spain. Nucleic acid was either cDNA or gDNA, and it came from T cells, B-cell-depleted T cells, or PBMCs.

Between the trimmed V and J ends, which lost 7 bases and 4 bases, there was a span of 17 bases. CDR1 MNHEY and CDR2 SVGEGT come from the germline V gene. The CDR3 spans 15 residues. As processed by the authors: The assay estimated nucleated cells by amplifying reference gene primers. Data came from immunoSEQ multiplex PCR; TCRdb stores just in-frame clones and leaves some out. Clone size and the V and J calls come from that table; the DNA yielded D and trimming. The data hold 18,000 or so clones, with about four fifths observed a single time. This receptor was taken from an older man with acute or convalescent COVID-19. J is TRBJ1-5 and V is TRBV6-2 or TRBV6-3, with D perhaps TRBD1 (5 bases). Sequencing input: peripheral blood. CDR3 loop: CASNPSPRQNQPQHF. CDR3 coding DNA: TGTGCCAGCAACCCTTCTCCGAGACAGAATCAGCCCCAGCATTTT.